This T cell receptor beta chain emerged from a study of blood T cell repertoires in COVID-19. V lost 3 bases and J lost 3; bases outside the gene matches: 7. Germline lookup yields CDR1 SGDLS and CDR2 YYNGEE. This CDR3 is 15 amino acids long. The data were produced by immunoSEQ multiplex PCR, yet TCRdb's version contains in-frame clones alone and is incomplete. The sample carries around 70,000 clones, around 80% recorded once. V is TRBV9 and J is TRBJ2-7; TRBD2 aligns across 9 bases. This clonotype was obtained from a human donor in a cohort sampled during active COVID-19. The source material was peripheral blood. The CDR3 sequence is CASSAGSGSHYEQYF. CDR3 coding DNA: TGTGCCAGCAGCGCCGGTAGCGGGAGCCACTACGAGCAGTACTTC.